This passage covers 7 T cell receptor beta chains from one sample sequenced in a study of monozygotic twins with inflammatory bowel disease. One entry per CDR3 protein, without DNA, is what TCRdb gives after re-calling the 5' RACE reads. Here the sample table reports around 380,000 distinct CDR3 sequences. Sequences were obtained from blood. The receptors were sampled from a human donor with ulcerative colitis or Crohn's disease, or a healthy co-twin of an affected twin (not recorded which).

The rearrangement joins TRBV7-6 to TRBJ2-2; TCRdb proposes TRBD2, but this gene call is untestable without DNA. In germline, CDR1 is SGHVS, CDR2 FNYEAQ. There are 19 residues in the CDR3. The CDR3 loop reads CASSPSGASGRAFIGELFF.

The chain recombines TRBV5-4 with TRBJ1-1; TCRdb lists TRBD1, though no DNA is available to test this call. The germline V gene encodes CDR1 SGHNT and CDR2 YYREEE (reference sequence). CDR3 length: 15 residues. CDR3 region: CASSSPGQGSTEAFF. The full variable domain, completed using reference TRBV5-4 and TRBJ1-1, is ETGVTQSPTHLIKTRGQQVTLRCSSQSGHNTVSWYQQALGQGPQFIFQYYREEENGRGNFPPRFSGLQFPNYSSELNVNALELDDSALYLCASSSPGQGSTEAFFGQGTRLTVV.

V gene TRBV30 combines with J gene TRBJ1-2. The CDR3 covers 13 residues. The germline CDR1 and CDR2 sequences are GTSNPN and SVGIG (reference sequence). The CDR3 protein is CAWSFGRDYGYTF. Full variable domain (missing parts from reference TRBV30 and TRBJ1-2): SQTIHQWPATLVQPVGSPLSLECTVEGTSNPNLYWYRQAAGRGLQLLFYSVGIGQISSEVPQNLSASRPQDRQFILSSKKLLLSDSGFYLCAWSFGRDYGYTFGSGTRLTVV.

The chain joins TRBV5-1 to TRBJ2-5; lacking DNA, the TRBD2 call made by TCRdb goes unchecked. The CDR3 has 14 residues. From germline, CDR1 is SGHRS and CDR2 YFSETQ. CDR3 protein: CASSRGAAQETQYF.

CDR3 in amino acids: CASSSDRARSKNIQYF. The chain recombines TRBV5-1 with TRBJ2-4; lacking DNA, the TRBD1 call made by TCRdb goes unchecked. The CDR3 loop spans 16 amino acids. The germline V gene encodes CDR1 SGHRS and CDR2 YFSETQ.

The genes are TRBV2 and TRBJ1-2; TCRdb's D gene call, TRBD1, goes unchecked for lack of DNA. Germline loops: CDR1 SNHLY, CDR2 FYNNEI. The CDR3 loop spans 14 amino acids. The CDR3 is CASSEGQGFYGYTF.

The chain combines TRBV20-1 with TRBJ1-5; TCRdb lists TRBD1, though no DNA is available to test this call. Germline values: CDR1 DFQATT, CDR2 SNEGSKA (reference sequence). The CDR3 loop spans 14 amino acids. The CDR3 here is CSDPPQGAGQPQHF.